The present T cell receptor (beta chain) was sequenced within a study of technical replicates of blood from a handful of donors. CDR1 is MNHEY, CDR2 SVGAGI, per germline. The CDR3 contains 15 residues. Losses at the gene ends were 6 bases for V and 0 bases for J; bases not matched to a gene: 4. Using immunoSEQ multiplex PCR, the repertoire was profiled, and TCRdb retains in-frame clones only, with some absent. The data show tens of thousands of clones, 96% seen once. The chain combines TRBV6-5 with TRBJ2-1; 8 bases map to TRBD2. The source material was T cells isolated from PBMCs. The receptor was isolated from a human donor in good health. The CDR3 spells CASSPGTSSYNEQFF. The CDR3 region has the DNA TGTGCCAGCAGCCCGGGGACTAGCTCCTACAATGAGCAGTTCTTC.